The following is a T cell receptor beta chain sequence with its context. This PCR relied on a set of 60 Vbeta primers and 13 Jbeta primers. Sequencing used immunoSEQ multiplex PCR; TCRdb keeps in-frame clones, though not all of them. The table has approximately 190,000 clones, approximately 78% seen once; the top ten hold about 0.78%. Germline V lookup: CDR1 LNHNV, CDR2 YYDKDF (reference sequence). The J segment lost 2 bases and the V segment lost 6 bases, leaving 4 bases of the junction unmatched. The CDR3 loop spans 14 amino acids. This sample is part of a study of cytomegalovirus exposure and HLA in healthy donors.

The chain has TRBV15 and TRBJ2-7, with 10 bases aligning to TRBD1. Sequencing used PBMCs. The TCR sequence derives from a woman younger than 30 in good health and CMV-seronegative. CDR3 nucleotide sequence: TGTGCCACCAGAAGGGACAGGGGTACCTACGAGCAGTACTTC. Translation gives CATRRDRGTYEQYF.